This TCR beta chain was recorded in a study of blood T cell repertoires in COVID-19. Overall study: Specimens from acute and convalescent COVID-19 originated in the United States, Italy and Spain. T cells, B-cell-depleted T cells, or PBMCs provided the cDNA or gDNA that served as material.

Clones were sequenced by immunoSEQ multiplex PCR, and TCRdb holds only the in-frame ones, with some missing. The table shows about 200,000 clones, with roughly 90% occurring only once. Researchers sorted participants into cohorts using their self-reported clinical history. The source of this sequence is a woman under 40 who had been exposed to COVID-19. The sequenced sample was PBMCs or T cells enriched from blood (not recorded which).

CDR3: CASSPRTGVYEQYF. CDR3 in DNA: TGTGCCAGCAGCCCAAGGACAGGGGTCTACGAGCAGTACTTC. The chain is built from TRBV3-1 (or the pseudogene TRBV3-2) and TRBJ2-7, with TRBD1 matching over 9 bases. Germline assignment: CDR1 LGHDT and CDR2 YNNKEL (reference sequence). The CDR3 contains 14 residues. Trimming took 4 bases from V and 3 from J; bases not matched to a gene: 4.